What follows are 5 T cell receptor beta chains derived from one specimen sequenced in a study of cytomegalovirus exposure and HLA in healthy donors. Both 60 Vbeta primers and 13 Jbeta primers went into the PCR. The data were produced by immunoSEQ multiplex PCR, yet TCRdb's version contains in-frame clones alone and is incomplete. In the table there are about 160,000 clones, roughly 80% of which are singletons. Material for sequencing was PBMCs. The origin of the receptors is a male donor in good health and CMV-seronegative.

V gene TRBV5-4 combines with J gene TRBJ1-2; the match to TRBD1 covers 7 bases. This CDR3 spans 14 amino acids. Germline assignment: CDR1 SGHNT and CDR2 YYREEE (reference sequence). The V segment lost 0 bases and the J segment 6 bases; nucleotides outside the gene matches: 5. The CDR3 nucleotides read TGTGCCAGCAGCTTGGAACAGGGGAAGAATGGCTACACCTTC. Amino acid sequence: CASSLEQGKNGYTF.

The chain joins TRBV19 to TRBJ2-1; TRBD1 matches at 9 bases. V shed 6 bases, J shed 9 bases, and the junction held 6 bases outside the gene matches. Germline values: CDR1 LNHDA, CDR2 SQIVND (reference sequence). The CDR3 runs to 13 residues. The CDR3 sequence: CASREQGAPEQFF. The CDR3 coding sequence is TGTGCCAGTAGGGAACAGGGGGCTCCTGAGCAGTTCTTC.

This sequence joins TRBV5-1 and TRBJ2-1; 12 bases are a match to TRBD2. Trimming took 3 bases from V and 4 from J; bases not matched to a gene: 5. The germline gives CDR1 SGHRS, CDR2 YFSETQ. The CDR3 is 16 amino acids. Written as DNA, the CDR3 is TGCGCCAGCAGCTCCACCCTAGCGGGAGGGTACAATGAGCAGTTCTTC. Amino acid sequence: CASSSTLAGGYNEQFF. The complete variable domain, with remaining parts taken from reference TRBV5-1 and TRBJ2-1, reads KAGVTQTPRYLIKTRGQQVTLSCSPISGHRSVSWYQQTPGQGLQFLFEYFSETQRNKGNFPGRFSGRQFSNSRSEMNVSTLELGDSALYLCASSSTLAGGYNEQFFGPGTRLTVL.

The chain employs TRBV15 and TRBJ2-3, with D perhaps matching TRBD1 (6 bases). V was clipped by 4 bases and J by 4 bases, with 21 bases between them. There are 17 residues in the CDR3. Germline V gene sequence: CDR1 LNHNV, CDR2 YYDKDF (reference sequence). CDR3 protein: CATSTSSQGRRADTQYF. The CDR3 coding sequence is TGTGCCACCAGCACTTCCTCTCAGGGGCGTAGGGCAGATACGCAGTATTTT.

The chain is built from TRBV15 and TRBJ1-5, with 7 bases lining up with TRBD1. After removal of 1 base from V and 6 bases from J, the junction contained 6 bases not matched to a gene. Germline V gene lookup returns CDR1 LNHNV and CDR2 YYDKDF (reference sequence). This CDR3 is built from 15 residues. CDR3: CATSRGQGPGQPQHF. CDR3 bases: TGTGCCACCAGCAGAGGACAGGGACCAGGTCAGCCCCAGCATTTT.